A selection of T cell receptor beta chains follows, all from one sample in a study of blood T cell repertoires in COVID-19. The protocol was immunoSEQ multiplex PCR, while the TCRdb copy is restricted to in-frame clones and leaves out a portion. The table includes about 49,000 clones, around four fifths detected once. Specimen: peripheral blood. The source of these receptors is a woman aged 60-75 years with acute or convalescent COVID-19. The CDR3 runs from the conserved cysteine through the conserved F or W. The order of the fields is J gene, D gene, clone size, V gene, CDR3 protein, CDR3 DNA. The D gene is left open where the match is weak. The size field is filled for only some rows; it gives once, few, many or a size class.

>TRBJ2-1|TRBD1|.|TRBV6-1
CASSEAGIPGQGRNEQFF
TGTGCCAGCAGTGAAGCCGGAATTCCGGGACAGGGTAGAAATGAGCAGTTCTTC
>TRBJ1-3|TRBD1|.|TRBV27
CASSGTAGNTIYF
TGTGCCAGCAGCGGGACAGCTGGAAACACCATATATTTT
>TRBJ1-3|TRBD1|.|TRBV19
CASSTLRNRGFGNTIYF
TGTGCCAGTAGTACACTGAGGAACAGGGGTTTTGGAAACACCATATATTTT
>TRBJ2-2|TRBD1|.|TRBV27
CASRRTGAYTGELFF
TGTGCCAGCAGAAGGACAGGGGCCTACACCGGGGAGCTGTTTTTT
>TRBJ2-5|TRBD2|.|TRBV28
CASNAGGPETQYF
TGTGCCAGCAACGCGGGGGGGCCTGAGACCCAGTACTTC
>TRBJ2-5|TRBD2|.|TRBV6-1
CASSEWGGSVSETQYF
TGTGCCAGCAGTGAATGGGGGGGGAGTGTATCAGAGACCCAGTACTTC
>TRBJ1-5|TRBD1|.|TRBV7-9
CASSFGTGGDQPQHF
TGTGCCAGCAGCTTCGGGACAGGGGGCGATCAGCCCCAGCATTTT
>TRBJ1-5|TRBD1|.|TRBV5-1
CASSLGQGANQPQHF
TGCGCCAGCAGCTTAGGACAGGGGGCGAATCAGCCCCAGCATTTT
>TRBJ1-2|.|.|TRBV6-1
CASSEKQGRDRGYTF
TGTGCCAGCAGTGAAAAGCAGGGAAGGGATCGAGGCTACACCTTC
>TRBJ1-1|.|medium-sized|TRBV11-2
CASSLVSYTEAFF
TGTGCCAGCAGCTTAGTTTCCTACACTGAAGCTTTCTTT
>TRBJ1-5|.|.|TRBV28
CASSLWAGVQPQHF
TGTGCCAGCAGTTTATGGGCAGGGGTTCAGCCCCAGCATTTT
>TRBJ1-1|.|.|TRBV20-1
CSASSGLVNTEAFF
TGCAGTGCTAGTAGCGGACTGGTGAACACTGAAGCTTTCTTT
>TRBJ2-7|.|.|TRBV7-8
CASSLTRTGYEQYF
TGTGCCAGCAGCTTGACCAGGACTGGGTACGAGCAGTACTTC
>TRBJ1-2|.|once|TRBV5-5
CASSLAQRGVYGYTF
TGTGCCAGCAGCTTGGCCCAAAGGGGCGTTTATGGCTACACCTTC
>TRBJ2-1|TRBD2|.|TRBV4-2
CASSLDGTSGSDEQFF
TGTGCCAGCAGCCTGGATGGGACTAGCGGGAGTGATGAGCAGTTCTTC
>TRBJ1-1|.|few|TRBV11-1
CASSRNTGTEAFF
TGTGCCAGCAGCCGAAACACGGGCACTGAAGCTTTCTTT
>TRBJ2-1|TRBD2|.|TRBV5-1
CASSLGGGSSYNEQFF
TGCGCCAGCAGCTTGGGAGGCGGGAGCTCCTACAATGAGCAGTTCTTC
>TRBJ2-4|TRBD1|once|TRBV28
CASSTSGQGINIQYF
TGTGCCAGCAGCACTTCGGGACAGGGGATAAACATTCAGTACTTC
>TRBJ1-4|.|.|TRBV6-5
CASGGSGQGEKLFF
TGTGCCAGCGGGGGGTCGGGGCAGGGTGAAAAACTGTTTTTT
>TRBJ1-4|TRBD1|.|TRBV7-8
CASSLSTGGIEKLFF
TGTGCCAGCAGCTTATCTACAGGGGGGATTGAAAAACTGTTTTTT
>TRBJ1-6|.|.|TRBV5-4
CASSGPGGHNSPLHF
TGTGCCAGCAGCGGCCCGGGGGGACATAATTCACCCCTCCACTTT
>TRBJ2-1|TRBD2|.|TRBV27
CASRQLATDEQFF
TGTGCCAGCAGACAACTAGCGACCGATGAGCAGTTCTTC
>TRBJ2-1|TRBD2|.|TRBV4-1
CASSQDASGRISEQFF
TGCGCCAGCAGCCAAGATGCTAGCGGGAGGATTAGTGAGCAGTTCTTC
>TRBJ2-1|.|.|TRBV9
CASSTGQNNEQFF
TGTGCCAGCAGTACTGGACAGAACAATGAGCAGTTCTTC
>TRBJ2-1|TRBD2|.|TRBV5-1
CASSLTSGGAGEQFF
TGCGCCAGCAGCTTGACTAGCGGGGGGGCCGGTGAGCAGTTCTTC
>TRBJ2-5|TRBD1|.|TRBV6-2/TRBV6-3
CASSYVDRAETQYF
TGTGCCAGCAGTTACGTGGACAGGGCAGAGACCCAGTACTTC
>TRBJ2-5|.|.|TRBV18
CASSPRTLQETQYF
TGTGCCAGCTCACCCAGGACATTGCAAGAGACCCAGTACTTC
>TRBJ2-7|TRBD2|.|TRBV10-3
CAISESIAGSSYEQYF
TGTGCCATCAGTGAGTCGATAGCGGGTAGCTCCTACGAGCAGTACTTC
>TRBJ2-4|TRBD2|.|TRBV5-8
CASSLTGTSDIQYF
TGTGCCAGCAGCCTCACCGGGACTAGCGACATTCAGTACTTC
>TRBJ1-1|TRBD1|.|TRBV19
CASSKGDREGEAFF
TGTGCCAGTAGTAAAGGAGACAGGGAAGGTGAAGCTTTCTTT
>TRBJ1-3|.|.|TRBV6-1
CASSETSGWDGNTIYF
TGTGCCAGCAGTGAAACCTCAGGGTGGGATGGAAACACCATATATTTT
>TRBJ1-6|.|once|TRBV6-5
CASTSGVVQNSPLHF
TGTGCCAGCACCTCCGGGGTGGTTCAGAATTCACCCCTCCACTTT
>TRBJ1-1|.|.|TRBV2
CASSARPGTNTEAFF
TGTGCCAGCAGCGCACGCCCCGGGACAAACACTGAAGCTTTCTTT
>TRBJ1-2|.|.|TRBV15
CATSRDRQDYGYTF
TGTGCCACCAGCAGAGACCGACAGGACTATGGCTACACCTTC
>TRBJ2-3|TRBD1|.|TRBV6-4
CASSDPGQGRTDTQYF
TGTGCCAGCAGTGACCCGGGACAGGGCCGCACAGATACGCAGTATTTT
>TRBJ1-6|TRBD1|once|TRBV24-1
CATSDPGQGYNSPLHF
TGTGCCACCAGTGACCCGGGACAGGGGTATAATTCACCCCTCCACTTT
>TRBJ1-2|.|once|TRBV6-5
CASRTRGNGYGYTF
TGTGCCAGCAGAACCAGGGGAAACGGCTATGGCTACACCTTC
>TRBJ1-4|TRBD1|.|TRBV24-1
CATSDGGTGNEKLFF
TGTGCCACCAGTGACGGCGGGACAGGGAATGAAAAACTGTTTTTT
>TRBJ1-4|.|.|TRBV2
CASRQAGTNEKLFF
TGTGCCAGCAGGCAGGCCGGAACTAATGAAAAACTGTTTTTT
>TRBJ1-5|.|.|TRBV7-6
CASSLGQGFDQPQHF
TGTGCCAGCAGCTTAGGGCAGGGATTTGATCAGCCCCAGCATTTT